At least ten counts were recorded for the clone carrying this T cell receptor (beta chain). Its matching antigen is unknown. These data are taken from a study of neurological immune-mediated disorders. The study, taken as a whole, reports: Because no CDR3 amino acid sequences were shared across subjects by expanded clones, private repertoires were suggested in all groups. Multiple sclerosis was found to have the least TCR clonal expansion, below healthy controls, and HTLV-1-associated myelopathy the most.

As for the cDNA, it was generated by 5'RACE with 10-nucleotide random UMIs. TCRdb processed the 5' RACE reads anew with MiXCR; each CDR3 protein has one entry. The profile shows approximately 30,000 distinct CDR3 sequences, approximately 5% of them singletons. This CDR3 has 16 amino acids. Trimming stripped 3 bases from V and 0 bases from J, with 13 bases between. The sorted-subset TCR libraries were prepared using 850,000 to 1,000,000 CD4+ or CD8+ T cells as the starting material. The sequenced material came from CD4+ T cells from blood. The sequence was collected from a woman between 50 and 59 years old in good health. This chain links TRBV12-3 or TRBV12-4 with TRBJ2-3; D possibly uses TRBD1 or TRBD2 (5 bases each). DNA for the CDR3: TGTGCCAGCAGTTTTGCCGTCGGGGCTAGCACAGATACGCAGTATTTT. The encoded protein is CASSFAVGASTDTQYF.